This TCR beta chain was identified during a study of T-cell memory formation after mild COVID-19. TCRdb reprocessed the 5' RACE reads via MiXCR and lists one record per CDR3 protein. This sample has approximately 290,000 distinct CDR3 sequences, with 15% to 20% found just once. V was cut by 0 bases and J by 11 bases, with 16 bases left in between. The CDR3 is 14 amino acids. CDR1 is MGHRA, CDR2 YSYEKL, per germline. This sequence was found in a young man who had mild COVID-19 (a few samples of this study predate the infection). Cell type and time point are not known. What was sequenced was PBMCs or a T cell subset sorted from them (not recorded which). The V call is TRBV4-1, the J call TRBJ1-1, with D possibly TRBD1 on 6 matching bases. CDR3 in amino acids: CASSQEATGHGAFF. In DNA, the CDR3 is TGCGCCAGCAGCCAAGAGGCCACAGGGCATGGTGCTTTCTTT.